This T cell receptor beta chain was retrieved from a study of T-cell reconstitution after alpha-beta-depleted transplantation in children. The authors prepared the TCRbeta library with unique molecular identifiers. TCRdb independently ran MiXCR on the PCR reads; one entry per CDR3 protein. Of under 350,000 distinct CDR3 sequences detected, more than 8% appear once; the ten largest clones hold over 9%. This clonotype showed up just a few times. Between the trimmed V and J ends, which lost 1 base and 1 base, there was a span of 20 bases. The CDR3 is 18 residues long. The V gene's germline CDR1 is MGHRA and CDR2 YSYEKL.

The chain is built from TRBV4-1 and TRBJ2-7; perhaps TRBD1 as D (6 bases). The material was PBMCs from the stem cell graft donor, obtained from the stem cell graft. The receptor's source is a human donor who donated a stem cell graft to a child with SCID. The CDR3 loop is CASSQGYVQTGKSYEQYF. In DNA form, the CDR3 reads TGCGCCAGCAGCCAAGGGTACGTTCAGACAGGCAAATCCTACGAGCAGTACTTC.